A single sample is the source of the 17 T cell receptor beta chains below, sequenced in a study of TIL therapy for anti-PD-1-resistant metastatic lung cancer. Described time point: pre-treatment sample, taken before nivolumab and TIL therapy. Pleural nodules or supraclavicular lymph nodes made up most of the excised metastases sampled. Sequencing used immunoSEQ v3. Some clones are missing from TCRdb's copy, which holds only in-frame ones; the method was immunoSEQ multiplex PCR. In the table there are approximately 87,000 clones, approximately 65% of which are singletons. This material consisted of tumor tissue, taken at baseline. The receptors come from a person between 25 and 79 years old with non-small cell lung cancer.

The chain uses TRBV6-5 and TRBJ1-5, with D perhaps TRBD1 (6 bases). The V and J ends lost 6 bases and 7 bases respectively, with 16 bases between them. CDR1 and CDR2 (germline): MNHEY, SVGAGI. This CDR3 region has 14 residues. The CDR3 region is CASSRYRVSQPQHF. The CDR3 DNA follows: TGTGCCAGCAGCCGCTACAGGGTCAGCCAGCCCCAGCATTTT.

The chain joins TRBV30 to TRBJ2-2; tentative D call: TRBD2 (6 bases). V was pared by 0 bases and J by 1 base, with 15 bases between. This CDR3 comprises 17 residues. CDR1 is GTSNPN, CDR2 SVGIG, per germline (reference sequence). The CDR3 DNA reads TGTGCCTGGAGTGTACTCGGGGGAGTCAAGAACACCGGGGAGCTGTTTTTT. Amino acid sequence: CAWSVLGGVKNTGELFF.

The chain joins TRBV29-1 to TRBJ2-3; a weak D match, TRBD2 (6 bases). CDR1 is SQVTM and CDR2 is ANQGSEA in the germline V gene. Trimming removed 6 bases at V and 2 bases at J, with 9 bases between. The CDR3 is 12 amino acids. The CDR3 reads CSVGLITDTQYF. CDR3 bases: TGCAGCGTGGGACTTATCACAGATACGCAGTATTTT.

V gene TRBV11-2 combines with J gene TRBJ1-1; D remains ambiguous. Trimming shortened V by 1 base and J by 5 bases, and 8 bases separated the two germline ends. The CDR3 length is 13 residues. CDR1 and CDR2 from the germline V gene are SGHAT and FQNNGV. The CDR3 here is CASSLAQATEAFF. The CDR3 DNA is TGTGCCAGCAGCTTAGCCCAGGCGACTGAAGCTTTCTTT. Full variable domain (rest looked up from reference TRBV11-2 and TRBJ1-1): EAGVAQSPRYKIIEKRQSVAFWCNPISGHATLYWYQQILGQGPKLLIQFQNNGVVDDSQLPKDRFSAERLKGVDSTLKIQPAKLEDSAVYLCASSLAQATEAFFGQGTRLTVV.

The chain carries TRBV4-3 and TRBJ2-7; D unclear. Per germline, CDR1 LGHNA and CDR2 YSLEER. Trimming removed 1 base at V and 4 bases at J, with 11 bases between. CDR3 length: 14 residues. The CDR3 reads CASSQALVGYEQYF. CDR3 in DNA: TGCGCCAGCAGCCAAGCGCTTGTGGGGTACGAGCAGTACTTC.

The rearrangement joins TRBV7-3 to TRBJ2-1; TRBD1 or TRBD2 may be the D gene (5 bases each). Trimming removed 3 bases from V and 6 bases from J, with 6 bases in between. Germline CDR1 and CDR2: SGHTA and FQGTGA. This CDR3 comprises 12 residues. The CDR3 reads CASSLGVNEQFF. As DNA, the CDR3 is TGTGCCAGCAGCTTGGGGGTCAATGAGCAGTTCTTC.

The V and J genes are TRBV7-2 and TRBJ2-7; 10 bases are shared with TRBD2. The germline gives CDR1 SGHTA, CDR2 FQGNSA. The ends lost 0 bases at V and 6 bases at J; junction bases unmatched: 5. The CDR3 is 15 amino acids. CDR3 amino acids: CASSLAPSGRGEQYF. CDR3 DNA: TGTGCCAGCAGCTTAGCGCCGAGCGGGAGGGGCGAGCAGTACTTC.

V usage is TRBV4-3 and J usage is TRBJ1-2; D is ambiguous. The CDR3 totals 15 residues. Trimming took off 1 base at V and 0 bases at J, with 9 bases between the two ends. CDR1 LGHNA and CDR2 YSLEER come from the germline V gene. CDR3 region: CASSQGGGSNYGYTF. The CDR3 DNA sequence: TGCGCCAGCAGCCAAGGAGGAGGGTCTAACTATGGCTACACCTTC.

The chain carries TRBV6-5 and TRBJ2-1, with 9 bases that match TRBD2. V trimming: 4 bases; J trimming: 2 bases; junction bases outside the gene matches: 0. This CDR3 has 14 amino acids. Per the germline V gene, CDR1 is MNHEY and CDR2 is SVGAGI. The CDR3, as DNA: TGTGCCAGCAGTTTAGCGGGGGCCTACAATGAGCAGTTCTTC. This sequence encodes CASSLAGAYNEQFF.

The genes are TRBV6-2 or TRBV6-3 and TRBJ2-7, with 7 nucleotides matching TRBD1. The germline CDR1 and CDR2 sequences are MNHEY and SVGEGT. This CDR3 has 14 residues. The V and J ends lost 0 bases and 3 bases, in that order; junction bases with no gene match: 2. The CDR3 sequence: CASSYSGGGYEQYF. CDR3 sequence (DNA): TGTGCCAGCAGTTACTCAGGGGGCGGCTACGAGCAGTACTTC.

This chain connects TRBV28 to TRBJ2-2, with D perhaps given as TRBD1 or TRBD2 (5 bases each). CDR3 length equals 13 residues. Deletions cut 7 bases from V and 3 bases from J, with 9 bases between. CDR1 and CDR2 from the germline V gene are MDHEN and SYDVKM. The chain's CDR3 is CASKRGYTGELFF. In DNA form, the CDR3 reads TGTGCCAGCAAGAGGGGCTACACCGGGGAGCTGTTTTTT.

The CDR3, as DNA: TGTGCCAGCAGTCCCGGACTAAGGGGATACGAGCAGTACTTC. Translated: CASSPGLRGYEQYF. The V gene is TRBV27, the J gene TRBJ2-7; possible D gene TRBD2, 6 bases. V lost 5 bases to trimming and J lost 4 bases, with 15 bases between them. In germline, CDR1 is MNHEY, CDR2 SMNVEV (reference sequence). This CDR3 has 14 amino acids.

The chain employs TRBV11-2 and TRBJ1-3, with D maybe TRBD1 (5 bases). The ends were cut back, 3 bases at V and 0 bases at J, with 15 bases in the middle. CDR3 length equals 17 residues. The germline CDR1 and CDR2 sequences are SGHAT and FQNNGV. The CDR3 nucleotides are TGTGCCAGCAGCTTGTCCGGGACGTTAAGCTCTGGAAACACCATATATTTT. Its protein is CASSLSGTLSSGNTIYF. The variable domain in full, with the rest retrieved from reference TRBV11-2 and TRBJ1-3, is EAGVAQSPRYKIIEKRQSVAFWCNPISGHATLYWYQQILGQGPKLLIQFQNNGVVDDSQLPKDRFSAERLKGVDSTLKIQPAKLEDSAVYLCASSLSGTLSSGNTIYFGEGSWLTVV.

On this clone: This CDR3 is also generated by other DNA sequences in the sample. J is TRBJ2-7 and V is TRBV7-9, with D possibly matching TRBD1 (7 bases). Trimming took off 2 bases at V and 2 bases at J, with 10 bases between the two ends. This CDR3 has 14 amino acids. CDR1 is SEHNR and CDR2 is FQNEAQ in the germline V gene (reference sequence). The CDR3: CASSLQGGAYEQYF. CDR3 DNA sequence: TGTGCCAGCAGCTTACAGGGGGGAGCCTACGAGCAGTACTTC.

V and J are TRBV6-2 or TRBV6-3 and TRBJ1-6; D is ambiguous. V lost 2 bases to trimming and J lost 8 bases, with 4 bases between them. Germline lookup yields CDR1 MNHEY and CDR2 SVGEGT. The CDR3 contains 12 residues. CDR3 residues: CASSYKDSPLHF. In DNA form, the CDR3 reads TGTGCCAGCAGTTACAAGGATTCACCCCTCCACTTT.

The V gene is TRBV7-9, the J gene TRBJ2-1; D is unclear. The V end was cut by 4 bases, the J end by 6 bases, with 13 bases between. Per the germline V gene, CDR1 is SEHNR and CDR2 is FQNEAQ (reference sequence). The CDR3 totals 14 residues. The CDR3 DNA follows: TGTGCCAGCAGCTCAAGATGGCCCTCCAATGAGCAGTTCTTC. Its protein is CASSSRWPSNEQFF. Combining the CDR3 with reference TRBV7-9 and TRBJ2-1 gives the whole variable domain DTGVSQNPRHKITKRGQNVTFRCDPISEHNRLYWYRQTLGQGPEFLTYFQNEAQLEKSRLLSDRFSAERPKGSFSTLEIQRTEQGDSAMYLCASSSRWPSNEQFFGPGTRLTVL.

This chain joins TRBV4-3 and TRBJ1-4; the D is unclear. Germline CDR1 reads LGHNA; CDR2 reads YSLEER. V was clipped by 4 bases and J by 5 bases, with 11 bases between them. This CDR3 spans 14 amino acids. The CDR3 sequence is CASSPERTNEKLFF. The CDR3 region has the DNA TGCGCCAGCAGCCCCGAAAGGACGAATGAAAAACTGTTTTTT.